Here is one T cell receptor beta chain with its context. The antigen is unknown. The data originate from a study of STAT5B mutations in CD4+ large granular lymphocyte leukemia. Overall study: Among healthy donors, a particular HLA allele went with more CDR3 'QG' motifs. General study findings and limits: Top patient clones used TRBV06 genes more often: 8/27 versus 2/35 in controls.

This CDR3 is 14 amino acids long. Trimming stripped 6 bases from V and 3 bases from J, with 16 bases between. Germline CDR1 and CDR2: SQVTM and ANQGSEA. Buffy coats from healthy blood donors served as controls. Original methodology: The detection floor for productive clonotype frequency was 2.59 x 10-5. Sequenced by immunoSEQ multiplex PCR; TCRdb stores in-frame clones only, minus some. D and trimming were read from the DNA, whereas the V and J calls and clone size are those reported in that table. The table has 40,000 to 55,000 clones, approximately 84% seen once. The chain couples TRBV29-1 to TRBJ2-3; tentative D call: TRBD2 (5 bases). The specimen was CD4+ T cells from blood buffy coats. The sequence derives from a human donor in good health. CDR3 sequence: CSVAGLMRTDTQYF. The DNA of the CDR3 is TGCAGCGTCGCCGGACTCATGAGGACAGATACGCAGTATTTT.